This paragraph reports one TCR beta chain. The antigen is not known. Using immunoSEQ multiplex PCR, the repertoire was profiled, and TCRdb retains in-frame clones only, with some absent. Of some 95,000 clones listed, roughly 89% are singletons. This entry is derived from a study of PD-1 blockade in classical Hodgkin lymphoma. Study-wide context: The study gave patients nivolumab 3 mg/kg intravenously every 2 weeks. The study, taken as a whole, reports: The diversity seen at baseline in complete responders resembled that of newly diagnosed patients. The CD4+ diversity rise by C4D1 was clearest in complete responders.

There was relapse after autologous stem cell transplantation in every patient, and there was variation in brentuximab vedotin exposure. CDR3 length equals 13 residues. CDR1 is SGDLS and CDR2 is YYNGEE in the germline V gene. V was pared by 4 bases and J by 2 bases, with 10 bases between. The input for sequencing was peripheral blood mononuclear cells (PBMCs), taken before the second cycle of nivolumab. The rearrangement uses TRBV9 and TRBJ2-7, with D tentatively TRBD1 (6 bases). This sequence originates from a human donor with classical Hodgkin lymphoma. The CDR3 nucleotides read TGTGCCAGCAGCCCTCGACAGGCCTACGAGCAGTACTTC. Amino acid sequence: CASSPRQAYEQYF. Full variable domain (missing parts from reference TRBV9 and TRBJ2-7): DSGVTQTPKHLITATGQRVTLRCSPRSGDLSVYWYQQSLDQGLQFLIQYYNGEERAKGNILERFSAQQFPDLHSELNLSSLELGDSALYFCASSPRQAYEQYFGPGTRLTVT.